Below, 5 T cell receptor beta chains from the same sample are listed, as sequenced in a study of regulatory T cells in long-lasting Graves disease. Time point specified: persistent/refractory GD, antithyroid drugs over 5 years with positive TRAb. There was RNA extracted from PBMCs, and the TCR library was made from it. Libraries of TCR beta came from iRepertoire HTBI primers plus Arm-PCR of CDR3 regions. TCRdb analysed the multiplex PCR reads with MiXCR anew, one entry per CDR3 protein. The repertoire holds about 660,000 distinct CDR3 sequences, about 32% seen once, with roughly 40% in the top ten. The sequenced sample was peripheral blood mononuclear cells (PBMCs), obtained when the disease was refractory, from a patient treated with antithyroid drugs. These receptors were collected from a female donor with Graves disease.

This clonotype came up a few times. V is TRBV7-3 and J is TRBJ1-1, with no clear D. V was pared by 7 bases and J by 3 bases, with 6 bases between. Germline V CDR1 and CDR2: SGHTA, FQGTGA. The CDR3 totals 11 residues. CDR3 sequence (DNA): TGTGCCAGCATTTTTCACACTGAAGCTTTCTTT. Residues: CASIFHTEAFF.

This clonotype appeared a few times. The rearrangement links TRBV28 to TRBJ1-5; perhaps TRBD1 as D (5 bases). Germline values: CDR1 MDHEN, CDR2 SYDVKM. Trimming shortened V by 3 bases and J by 5 bases, and 11 bases separated the two germline ends. This CDR3 contains 14 residues. CDR3 DNA sequence: TGTGCCAGCAGTTTGTTTGGGGGATATCAGCCCCAGCATTTT. Its translation is CASSLFGGYQPQHF.

This chain connects TRBV20-1 to TRBJ2-6; no reliable D call. V was pared by 1 base and J by 2 bases, with 9 bases between. The CDR3 covers 15 residues. In germline, CDR1 is DFQATT, CDR2 SNEGSKA (reference sequence). For the CDR3, the DNA is TGCAGTGCTAGAGTCAGTATTGCTGGGGCCAACGTCCTGACTTTC. It encodes CSARVSIAGANVLTF.

Points on this clonotype: It may be a read error: a sequence one base away is much more abundant. The CDR3 spells CAGSSSSGGGTEAFF. In DNA form, the CDR3 reads TGTGCCGGCAGCTCTTCTTCAGGGGGCGGCACTGAAGCTTTCTTT. This chain connects TRBV7-2 to TRBJ1-1; 8 bases match TRBD1. CDR1 is SGHTA, CDR2 FQGNSA, per germline. The CDR3 extends over 15 amino acids.

This clonotype turned up a few times. The rearrangement uses TRBV7-3 and TRBJ1-4; maybe TRBD1 (5 bases). Germline values: CDR1 SGHTA, CDR2 FQGTGA. This CDR3 has 16 residues. V was cut by 1 base and J by 3 bases, with 12 bases left in between. In nucleotides, the CDR3 is TGTGCCAGCAGCTTAAGGCTTTTGGGGCCTAATGAAAAACTGTTTTTT. This encodes CASSLRLLGPNEKLFF.